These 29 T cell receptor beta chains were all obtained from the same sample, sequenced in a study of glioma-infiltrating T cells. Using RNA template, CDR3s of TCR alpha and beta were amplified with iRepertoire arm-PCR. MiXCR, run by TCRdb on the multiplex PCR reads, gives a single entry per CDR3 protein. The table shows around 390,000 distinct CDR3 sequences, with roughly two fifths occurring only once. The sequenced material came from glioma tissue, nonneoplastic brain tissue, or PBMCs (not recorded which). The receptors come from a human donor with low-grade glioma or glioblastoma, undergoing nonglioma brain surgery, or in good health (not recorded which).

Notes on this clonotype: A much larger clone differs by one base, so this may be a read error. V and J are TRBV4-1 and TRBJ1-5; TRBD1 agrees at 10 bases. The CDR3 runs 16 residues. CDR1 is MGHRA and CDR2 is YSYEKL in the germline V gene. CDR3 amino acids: CASSQGTGDSDQPQHF. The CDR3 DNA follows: TGCGCCAGCAGCCAGGGGACAGGGGATAGCGATCAGCCCCAGCATTTT.

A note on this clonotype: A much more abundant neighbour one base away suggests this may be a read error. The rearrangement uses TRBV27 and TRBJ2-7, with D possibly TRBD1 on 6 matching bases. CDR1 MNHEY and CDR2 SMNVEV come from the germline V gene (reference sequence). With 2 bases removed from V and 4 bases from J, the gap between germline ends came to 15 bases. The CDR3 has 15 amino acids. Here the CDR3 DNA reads TGTGCCAGCAGTTTACGACAGGCCCCATATTACGAGCAGTACTTC. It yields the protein CASSLRQAPYYEQYF.

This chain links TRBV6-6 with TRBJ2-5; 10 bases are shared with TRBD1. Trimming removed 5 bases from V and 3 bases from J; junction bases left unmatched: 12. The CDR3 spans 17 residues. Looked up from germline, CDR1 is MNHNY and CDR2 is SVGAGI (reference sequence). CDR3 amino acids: CASSPMGQGSREETQYF. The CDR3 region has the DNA TGTGCCAGCAGTCCAATGGGACAGGGGAGTCGGGAAGAGACCCAGTACTTC.

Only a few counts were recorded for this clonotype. DNA of the CDR3: TGCGCCAGCAGCCAAGCGGGGGACTCGGGACGAACGCAGTATTTT. This encodes CASSQAGDSGRTQYF. This sequence joins TRBV4-1 and TRBJ2-3, with D possibly matching TRBD2 (6 bases). V gave up 1 base and J gave up 9 bases, with 17 bases separating them. The length of the CDR3 is 15 residues. Germline CDR1 MGHRA, CDR2 YSYEKL.

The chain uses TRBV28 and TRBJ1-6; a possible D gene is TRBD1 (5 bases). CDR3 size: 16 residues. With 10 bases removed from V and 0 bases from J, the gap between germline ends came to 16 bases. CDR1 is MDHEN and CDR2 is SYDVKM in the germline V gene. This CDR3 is CATLGGSFSYNSPLHF. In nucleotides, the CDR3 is TGTGCCACGCTGGGGGGATCCTTCTCCTATAATTCACCCCTCCACTTT.

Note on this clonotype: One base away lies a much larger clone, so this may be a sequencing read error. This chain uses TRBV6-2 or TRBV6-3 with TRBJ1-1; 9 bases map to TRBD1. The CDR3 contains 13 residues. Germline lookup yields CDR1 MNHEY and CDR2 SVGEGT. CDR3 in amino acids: CVSRDREWTEAFF. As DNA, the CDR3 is TGTGTCAGCCGGGACAGGGAATGGACTGAAGCTTTCTTT.

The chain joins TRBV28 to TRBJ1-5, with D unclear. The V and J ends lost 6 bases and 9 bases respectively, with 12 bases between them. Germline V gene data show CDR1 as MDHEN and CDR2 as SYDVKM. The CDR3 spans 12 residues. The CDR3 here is CASSPLTVPQHF. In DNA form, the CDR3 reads TGTGCCAGCAGCCCCCTGACCGTGCCCCAGCATTTT.

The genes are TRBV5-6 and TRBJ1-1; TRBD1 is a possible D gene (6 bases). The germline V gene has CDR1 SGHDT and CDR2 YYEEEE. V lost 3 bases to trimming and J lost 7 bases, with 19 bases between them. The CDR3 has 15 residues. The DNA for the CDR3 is TGTGCCAGCAGCTGTGGGACAACGGGAGTCAATGAAGCTTTCTTT. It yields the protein CASSCGTTGVNEAFF.

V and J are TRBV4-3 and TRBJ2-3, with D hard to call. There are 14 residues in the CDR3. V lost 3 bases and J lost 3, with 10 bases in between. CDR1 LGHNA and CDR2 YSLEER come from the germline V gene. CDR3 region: CASSHRTVTDTQYF. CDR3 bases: TGCGCCAGCAGCCACCGGACGGTTACAGATACGCAGTATTTT.

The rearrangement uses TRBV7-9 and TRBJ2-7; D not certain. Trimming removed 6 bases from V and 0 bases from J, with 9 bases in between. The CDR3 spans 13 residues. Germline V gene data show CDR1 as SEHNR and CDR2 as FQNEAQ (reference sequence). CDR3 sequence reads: CASSQESSYEQYF. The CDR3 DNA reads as TGTGCCAGCAGTCAGGAGTCCTCCTACGAGCAGTACTTC.

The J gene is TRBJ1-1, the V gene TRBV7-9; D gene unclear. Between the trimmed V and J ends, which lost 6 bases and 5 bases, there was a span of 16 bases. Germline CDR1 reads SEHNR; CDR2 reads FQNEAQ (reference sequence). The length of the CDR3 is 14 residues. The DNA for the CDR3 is TGTGCCAGCAGGGGAGGCGGGAGGCGTACTGAAGCTTTCTTT. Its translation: CASRGGGRRTEAFF.

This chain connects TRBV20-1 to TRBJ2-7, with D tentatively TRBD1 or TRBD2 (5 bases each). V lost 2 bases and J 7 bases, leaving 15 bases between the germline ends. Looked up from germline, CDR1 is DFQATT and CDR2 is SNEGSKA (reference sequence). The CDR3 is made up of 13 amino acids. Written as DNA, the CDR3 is TGCAGTGCTAGAACCGGGACGCGAAGGGAGCAGTACTTC. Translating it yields CSARTGTRREQYF.

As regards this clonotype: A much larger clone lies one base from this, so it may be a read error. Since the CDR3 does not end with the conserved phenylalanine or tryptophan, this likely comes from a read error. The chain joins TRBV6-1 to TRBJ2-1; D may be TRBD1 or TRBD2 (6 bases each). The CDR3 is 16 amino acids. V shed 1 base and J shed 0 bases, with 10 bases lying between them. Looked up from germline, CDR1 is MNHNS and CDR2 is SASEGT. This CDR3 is CASSEVRGDSYNEQFC. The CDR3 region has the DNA TGTGCCAGCAGTGAAGTAAGGGGGGACTCCTACAATGAGCAGTTCTGC.

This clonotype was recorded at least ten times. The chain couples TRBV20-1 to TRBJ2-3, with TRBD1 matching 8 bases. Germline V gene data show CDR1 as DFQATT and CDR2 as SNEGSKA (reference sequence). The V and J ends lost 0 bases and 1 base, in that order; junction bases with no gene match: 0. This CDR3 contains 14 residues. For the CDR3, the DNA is TGCAGTGCTAGAGAGACAGGGGGCACAGATACGCAGTATTTT. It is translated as CSARETGGTDTQYF.

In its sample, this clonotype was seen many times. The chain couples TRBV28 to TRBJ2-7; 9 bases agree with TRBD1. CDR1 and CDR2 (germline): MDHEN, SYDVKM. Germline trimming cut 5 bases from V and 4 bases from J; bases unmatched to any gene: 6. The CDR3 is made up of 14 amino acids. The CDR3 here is CASSEQGAGYEQYF. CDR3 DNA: TGTGCCAGCAGTGAACAGGGGGCCGGATACGAGCAGTACTTC. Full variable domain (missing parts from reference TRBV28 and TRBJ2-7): DVKVTQSSRYLVKRTGEKVFLECVQDMDHENMFWYRQDPGLGLRLIYFSYDVKMKEKGDIPEGYSVSREKKERFSLILESASTNQTSMYLCASSEQGAGYEQYFGPGTRLTVT.

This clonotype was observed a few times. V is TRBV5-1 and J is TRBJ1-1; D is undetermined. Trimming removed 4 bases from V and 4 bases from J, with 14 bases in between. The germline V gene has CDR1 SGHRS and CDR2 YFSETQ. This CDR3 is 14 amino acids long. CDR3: CASSIHGVGTEAFF. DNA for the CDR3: TGCGCCAGCAGCATACACGGGGTCGGCACTGAAGCTTTCTTT.

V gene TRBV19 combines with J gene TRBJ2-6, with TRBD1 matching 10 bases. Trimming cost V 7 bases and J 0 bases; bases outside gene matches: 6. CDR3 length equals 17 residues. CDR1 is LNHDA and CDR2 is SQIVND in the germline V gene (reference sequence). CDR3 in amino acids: CASTRTGGNSGANVLTF. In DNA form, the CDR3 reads TGTGCCAGTACCCGGACAGGGGGAAACTCTGGGGCCAACGTCCTGACTTTC.

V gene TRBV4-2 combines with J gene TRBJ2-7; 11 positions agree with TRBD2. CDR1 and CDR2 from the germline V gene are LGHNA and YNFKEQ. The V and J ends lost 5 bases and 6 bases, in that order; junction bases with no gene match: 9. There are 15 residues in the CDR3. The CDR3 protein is CASSSYALAGGEQYF. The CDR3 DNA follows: TGTGCCAGCAGCTCTTACGCCCTAGCGGGAGGCGAGCAGTACTTC.

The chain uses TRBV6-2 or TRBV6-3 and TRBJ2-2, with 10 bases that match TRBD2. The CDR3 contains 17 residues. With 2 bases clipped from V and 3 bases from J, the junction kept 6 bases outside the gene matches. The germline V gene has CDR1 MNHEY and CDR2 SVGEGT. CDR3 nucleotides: TGTGCCAGCAGTTACAAGGCCGGACTAGCGGACACCGGGGAGCTGTTTTTT. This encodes CASSYKAGLADTGELFF.

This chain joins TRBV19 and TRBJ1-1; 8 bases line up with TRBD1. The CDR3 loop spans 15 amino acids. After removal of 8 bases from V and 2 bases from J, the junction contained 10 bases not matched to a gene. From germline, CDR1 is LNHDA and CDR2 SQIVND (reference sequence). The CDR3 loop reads CASQSRDRSNTEAFF. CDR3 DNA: TGTGCCAGTCAGAGCCGGGACAGGAGTAACACTGAAGCTTTCTTT.

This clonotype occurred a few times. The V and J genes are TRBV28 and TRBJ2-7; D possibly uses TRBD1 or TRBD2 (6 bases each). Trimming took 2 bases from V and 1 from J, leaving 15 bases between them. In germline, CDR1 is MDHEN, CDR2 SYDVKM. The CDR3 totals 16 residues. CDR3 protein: CASSLRGTGESYEQYF. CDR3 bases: TGTGCCAGCAGTTTAAGGGGGACGGGGGAGTCCTACGAGCAGTACTTC.

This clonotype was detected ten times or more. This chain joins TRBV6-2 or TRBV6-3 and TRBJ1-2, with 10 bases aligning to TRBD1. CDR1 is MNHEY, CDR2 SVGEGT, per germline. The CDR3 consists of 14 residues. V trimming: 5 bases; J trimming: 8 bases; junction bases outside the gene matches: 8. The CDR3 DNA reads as TGTGCCAGCAGTCGCCCGGGACAGGGGACCGGCTACACCTTC. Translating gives CASSRPGQGTGYTF.

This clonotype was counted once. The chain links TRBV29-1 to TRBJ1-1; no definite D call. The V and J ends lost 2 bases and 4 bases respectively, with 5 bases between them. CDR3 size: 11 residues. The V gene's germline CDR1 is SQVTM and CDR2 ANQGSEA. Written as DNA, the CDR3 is TGCAGCGTTGAAAGACCCACTGAAGCTTTCTTT. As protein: CSVERPTEAFF.

CDR3 sequence reads: CACLTGAYEQYF. In DNA, the CDR3 is TGTGCCTGCCTGACAGGGGCCTACGAGCAGTACTTC. The chain carries TRBV30 and TRBJ2-7; TRBD1 agrees at 8 bases. The CDR3 loop spans 12 amino acids. The V and J ends lost 6 bases and 2 bases, in that order; junction bases with no gene match: 3. The germline gives CDR1 GTSNPN, CDR2 SVGIG (reference sequence).

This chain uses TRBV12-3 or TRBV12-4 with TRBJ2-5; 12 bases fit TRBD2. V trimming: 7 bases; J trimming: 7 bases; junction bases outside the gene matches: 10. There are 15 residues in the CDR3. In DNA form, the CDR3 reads TGTGCCAGCACCACCCGACTAGCGGGAGAGGGGACCCAGTACTTC. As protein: CASTTRLAGEGTQYF.

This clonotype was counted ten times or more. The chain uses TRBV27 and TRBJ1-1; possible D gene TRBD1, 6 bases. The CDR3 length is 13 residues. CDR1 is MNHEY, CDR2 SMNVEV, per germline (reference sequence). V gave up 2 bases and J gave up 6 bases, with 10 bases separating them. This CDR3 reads CASSLTAGAEAFF. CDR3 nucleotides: TGTGCCAGCAGTTTAACGGCAGGGGCTGAAGCTTTCTTT.

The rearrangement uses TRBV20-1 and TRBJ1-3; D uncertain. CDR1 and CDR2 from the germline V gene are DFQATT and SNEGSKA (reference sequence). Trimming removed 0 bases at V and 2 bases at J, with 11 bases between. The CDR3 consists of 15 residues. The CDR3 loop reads CSARDRRNPGNTIYF. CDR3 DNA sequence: TGCAGTGCTAGAGATCGAAGGAACCCTGGAAACACCATATATTTT.

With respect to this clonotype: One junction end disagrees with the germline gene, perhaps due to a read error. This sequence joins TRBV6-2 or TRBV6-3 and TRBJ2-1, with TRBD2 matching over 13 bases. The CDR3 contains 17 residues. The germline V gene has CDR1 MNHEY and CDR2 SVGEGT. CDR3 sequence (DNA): TGTGCCAGCAGCTCGGGACTAGCGGGACCGAGTGGGAATGAGCGGTTCTTC. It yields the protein CASSSGLAGPSGNERFF.

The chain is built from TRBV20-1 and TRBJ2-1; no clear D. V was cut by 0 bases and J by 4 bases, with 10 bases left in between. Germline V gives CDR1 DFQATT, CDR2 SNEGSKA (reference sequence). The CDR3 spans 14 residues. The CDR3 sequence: CSARDSRPYNEQFF. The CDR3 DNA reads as TGCAGTGCTAGAGATAGTCGCCCTTACAATGAGCAGTTCTTC.